The 12 T cell receptor beta chains in this list originate from one sample, sequenced in a study of cytomegalovirus exposure and HLA in healthy donors (dated 2017 in TCRdb). To prepare the library, the immunoSEQ multiplex PCR assay was applied. For the multiplex PCR, a mixture combining 60 forward primers for TCR Vbeta segments and 13 reverse primers for TCR Jbeta segments was used. This immuneACCESS table, as held by TCRdb, lists in-frame sequences with V and J called but not all clones. Of the missing ones, under half trace to an unresolved V gene in checked studies; the others have no known cause. The sample table shows roughly 82,000 clones, and approximately 81% are seen once. The ten largest clonotypes hold more than 5.5% of the sample. Sequencing input: PBMCs. These receptor sequences come from a woman between 50 and 59 years old in good health and CMV-seropositive.

V is TRBV29-1 and J is TRBJ1-2; TRBD1 matches 7 bases. Trimming at V came to 5 bases and at J to 4 bases, leaving 4 bases not matched to a gene. The CDR3 has 12 residues. Germline V gene data show CDR1 as SQVTM and CDR2 as ANQGSEA. CDR3 nucleotides: TGCAGCGTTCACAGGGGCGGCTATGGCTACACCTTC. Translation gives CSVHRGGYGYTF.

The gene calls are TRBV28 and TRBJ1-4; 8 bases align to TRBD1. From germline, CDR1 is MDHEN and CDR2 SYDVKM. After removal of 3 bases from V and 10 bases from J, the junction contained 4 bases not matched to a gene. CDR3 size: 13 residues. CDR3 sequence: CASSFGQGGKLFF. CDR3 bases: TGTGCCAGCAGTTTTGGACAGGGCGGAAAACTGTTTTTT.

This clone was detected only a few times. V usage is TRBV5-1 and J usage is TRBJ2-7; TRBD1 agrees at 11 bases. CDR3 length equals 20 residues. The V and J ends lost 0 bases and 1 base, in that order; junction bases with no gene match: 15. Looked up from germline, CDR1 is SGHRS and CDR2 is YFSETQ. This CDR3 is CASSLGRRVVGQGVSYEQYF. The DNA of the CDR3 is TGCGCCAGCAGCTTGGGGAGGCGGGTCGTGGGACAGGGGGTATCCTACGAGCAGTACTTC.

The V call is TRBV7-6, the J call TRBJ2-7; a weak D match, TRBD2 (5 bases). CDR3 size: 13 residues. Germline loops: CDR1 SGHVS, CDR2 FNYEAQ. Trimming stripped 5 bases from V and 0 bases from J, with 8 bases between. The CDR3 sequence is CASSTRDSYEQYF. CDR3 sequence (DNA): TGTGCCAGCAGCACCCGGGACTCCTACGAGCAGTACTTC.

This clone was counted between two and nine times. The CDR3 loop is CASSLGGAGNYEQYF. CDR3 DNA sequence: TGCGCCAGCAGCTTGGGGGGAGCGGGGAACTACGAGCAGTACTTC. The V and J genes are TRBV5-1 and TRBJ2-7, with TRBD2 matching over 7 bases. CDR3 length equals 15 residues. Germline values: CDR1 SGHRS, CDR2 YFSETQ. V trimming: 0 bases; J trimming: 3 bases; junction bases outside the gene matches: 6. Filled out from reference TRBV5-1 and TRBJ2-7, the complete variable domain reads KAGVTQTPRYLIKTRGQQVTLSCSPISGHRSVSWYQQTPGQGLQFLFEYFSETQRNKGNFPGRFSGRQFSNSRSEMNVSTLELGDSALYLCASSLGGAGNYEQYFGPGTRLTVT.

This chain's CDR3 is CASSLGQGGNTEAFF. The CDR3 DNA reads TGCGCCAGCAGCTTGGGACAGGGGGGTAACACTGAAGCTTTCTTT. The V and J genes are TRBV5-1 and TRBJ1-1; 9 bases map to TRBD1. V gave up 0 bases and J gave up 2 bases; unmatched junction bases: 2. The CDR3 runs to 15 residues. Germline V gives CDR1 SGHRS, CDR2 YFSETQ.

The chain joins TRBV18 to TRBJ1-4, with TRBD1 as a possible D gene (6 bases). The CDR3 loop spans 15 amino acids. V was shortened by 3 bases and J by 8 bases, with 16 bases between the two germline ends. Germline lookup yields CDR1 KGHSH and CDR2 LQKENI. The CDR3 spells CASSPRDMGQEKLFF. The CDR3 region has the DNA TGTGCCAGCTCACCGAGGGACATGGGCCAGGAAAAACTGTTTTTT.

The genes are TRBV15 and TRBJ1-1; D might be TRBD1 (5 bases). The germline gives CDR1 LNHNV, CDR2 YYDKDF (reference sequence). The CDR3 extends over 14 amino acids. Deletions cut 2 bases from V and 2 bases from J, with 9 bases between. CDR3 nucleotides: TGTGCCACCAGCAGAAGACAGAGTAACACTGAAGCTTTCTTT. Translation gives CATSRRQSNTEAFF.

There are a few counts of this clone. The CDR3 DNA reads TGTGCCAGCAGCTTGGAGGGGCGGGGAGCTTTCTTT. Translation: CASSLEGRGAFF. The chain couples TRBV5-6 to TRBJ1-1, with D possibly matching TRBD1 (5 bases). The CDR3 extends over 12 amino acids. CDR1 SGHDT and CDR2 YYEEEE come from the germline V gene. The V and J ends lost 0 bases and 10 bases respectively, with 10 bases between them.

V is TRBV1 and J is TRBJ2-7; the table calls TRBD2, which could not be checked here. TRBV1 is designated a pseudogene. The CDR3 has 18 amino acids. DNA for the CDR3: TGCACCAGCAGCCAGGAACAGAGCGGGAGCTCAAGGGACTACGAGCAGTACTTC. It encodes CTSSQEQSGSSRDYEQYF.

The chain is built from TRBV5-1 and TRBJ2-5; TRBD2 aligns across 9 bases. The V gene end was trimmed by 0 bases and the J gene end by 2 bases; junction bases not matched to a gene: 5. Germline CDR1 SGHRS, CDR2 YFSETQ. The CDR3 extends over 16 amino acids. CDR3 sequence (DNA): TGCGCCAGCAGCTTGGGCCTAGCGGGGACGCAAGAGACCCAGTACTTC. This gives the protein CASSLGLAGTQETQYF. Based on the CDR3 plus reference TRBV5-1 and TRBJ2-5, the full variable domain is KAGVTQTPRYLIKTRGQQVTLSCSPISGHRSVSWYQQTPGQGLQFLFEYFSETQRNKGNFPGRFSGRQFSNSRSEMNVSTLELGDSALYLCASSLGLAGTQETQYFGPGTRLLVL.

The V call is TRBV5-4, the J call TRBJ2-5; D may be TRBD2 (5 bases). V was cut by 7 bases and J by 0 bases, with 10 bases left in between. Germline-derived CDR1 and CDR2 are SGHNT and YYREEE (reference sequence). The CDR3 consists of 13 residues. The DNA for the CDR3 is TGTGCCAGCGGTCGGACTGACCAAGAGACCCAGTACTTC. Residues: CASGRTDQETQYF.